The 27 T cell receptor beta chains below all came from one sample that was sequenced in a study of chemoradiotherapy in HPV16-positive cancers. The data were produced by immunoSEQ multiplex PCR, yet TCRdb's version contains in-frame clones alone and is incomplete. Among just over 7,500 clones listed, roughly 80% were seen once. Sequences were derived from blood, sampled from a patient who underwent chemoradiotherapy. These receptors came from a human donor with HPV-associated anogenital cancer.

The DNA for the CDR3 is TGTGCCAGCACTTTAGAAACAGATACGCAGTATTTT. Its translation: CASTLETDTQYF. The V call is TRBV6-1, the J call TRBJ2-3; unclear D gene. Germline V CDR1 and CDR2: MNHNS, SASEGT. CDR3 length equals 12 residues. V lost 7 bases, J lost 3 bases, and 8 bases lay in between.

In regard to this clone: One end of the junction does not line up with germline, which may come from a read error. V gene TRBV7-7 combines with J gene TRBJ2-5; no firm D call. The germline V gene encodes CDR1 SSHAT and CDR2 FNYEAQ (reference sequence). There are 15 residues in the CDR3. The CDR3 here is CASSLDRGPQETQYF. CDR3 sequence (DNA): TGTGCTAGCAGCTTAGATCGTGGCCCACAAGAGACCCAGTACTTC. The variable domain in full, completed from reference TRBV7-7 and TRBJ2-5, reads GAGVSQSPRYKVTKRGQDVTLRCDPISSHATLYWYQQALGQGPEFLTYFNYEAQPDKSGLPSDRFSAERPEGSISTLTIQRTEQRDSAMYRCASSLDRGPQETQYFGPGTRLLVL.

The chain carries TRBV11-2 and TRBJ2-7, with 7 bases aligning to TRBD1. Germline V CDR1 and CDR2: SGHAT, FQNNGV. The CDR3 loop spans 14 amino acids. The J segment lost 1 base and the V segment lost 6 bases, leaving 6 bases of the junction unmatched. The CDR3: CASRLGTVSYEQYF. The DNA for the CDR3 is TGTGCCAGCAGACTCGGGACAGTTTCCTACGAGCAGTACTTC. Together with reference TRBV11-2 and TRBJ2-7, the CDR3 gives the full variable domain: EAGVAQSPRYKIIEKRQSVAFWCNPISGHATLYWYQQILGQGPKLLIQFQNNGVVDDSQLPKDRFSAERLKGVDSTLKIQPAKLEDSAVYLCASRLGTVSYEQYFGPGTRLTVT.

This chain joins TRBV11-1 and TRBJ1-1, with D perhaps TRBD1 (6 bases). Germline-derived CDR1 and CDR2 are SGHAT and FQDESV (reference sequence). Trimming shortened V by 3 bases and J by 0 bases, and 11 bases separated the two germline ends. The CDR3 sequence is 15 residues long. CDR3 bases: TGTGCCAGCAGCTTGGAGGGGGGCATGAACACTGAAGCTTTCTTT. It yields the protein CASSLEGGMNTEAFF. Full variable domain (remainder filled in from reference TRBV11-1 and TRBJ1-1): EAEVAQSPRYKITEKSQAVAFWCDPISGHATLYWYRQILGQGPELLVQFQDESVVDDSQLPKDRFSAERLKGVDSTLKIQPAELGDSAMYLCASSLEGGMNTEAFFGQGTRLTVV.

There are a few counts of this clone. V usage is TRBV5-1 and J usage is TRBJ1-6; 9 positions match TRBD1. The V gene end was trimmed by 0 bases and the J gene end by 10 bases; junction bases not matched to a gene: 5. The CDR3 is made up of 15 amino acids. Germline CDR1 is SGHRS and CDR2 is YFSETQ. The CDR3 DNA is TGCGCCAGCAGCTTGGTAGGACAGGGGACCTCACCCCTCCACTTT. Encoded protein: CASSLVGQGTSPLHF.

The CDR3 loop is CASSQGPGMNTEAFF. The CDR3 DNA follows: TGTGCCAGCAGCCAGGGTCCAGGGATGAACACTGAAGCTTTCTTT. The chain uses TRBV4-2 and TRBJ1-1, with D maybe TRBD1 (5 bases). The CDR3 runs to 15 residues. CDR1 LGHNA and CDR2 YNFKEQ come from the germline V gene. V was pared by 3 bases and J by 0 bases, with 11 bases between.

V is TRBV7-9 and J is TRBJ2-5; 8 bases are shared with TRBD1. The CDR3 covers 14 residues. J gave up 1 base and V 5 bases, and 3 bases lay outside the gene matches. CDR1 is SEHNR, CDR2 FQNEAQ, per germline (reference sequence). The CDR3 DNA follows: TGTGCCAGCAGCATTACAGGGGGCCAAGAGACCCAGTACTTC. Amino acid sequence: CASSITGGQETQYF.

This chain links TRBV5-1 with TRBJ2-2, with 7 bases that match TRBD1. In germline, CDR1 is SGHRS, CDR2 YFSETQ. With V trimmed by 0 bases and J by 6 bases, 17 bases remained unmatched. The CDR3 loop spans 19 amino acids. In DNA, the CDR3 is TGCGCCAGCAGCTTGGGGATCCGAACGCGTCAGGGGGTGGCCGGGGAGCTGTTTTTT. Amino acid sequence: CASSLGIRTRQGVAGELFF.

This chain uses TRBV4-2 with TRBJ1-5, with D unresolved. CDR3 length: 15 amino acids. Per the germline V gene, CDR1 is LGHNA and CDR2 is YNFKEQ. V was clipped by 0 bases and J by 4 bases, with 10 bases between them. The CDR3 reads CASSQDLASNQPQHF. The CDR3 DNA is TGTGCCAGCAGCCAAGATCTGGCATCAAATCAGCCCCAGCATTTT.

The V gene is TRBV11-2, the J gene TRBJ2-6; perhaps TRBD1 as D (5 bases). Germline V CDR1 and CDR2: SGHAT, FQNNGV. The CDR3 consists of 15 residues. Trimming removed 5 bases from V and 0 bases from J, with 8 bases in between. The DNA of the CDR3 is TGTGCCAGCAGCCCGCAGGGCTCTGGGGCCAACGTCCTGACTTTC. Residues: CASSPQGSGANVLTF.

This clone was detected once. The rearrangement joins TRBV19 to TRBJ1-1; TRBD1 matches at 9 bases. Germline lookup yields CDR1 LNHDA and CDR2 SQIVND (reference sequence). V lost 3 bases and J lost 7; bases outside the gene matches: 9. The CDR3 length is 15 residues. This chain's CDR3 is CASSIGQGHGGEAFF. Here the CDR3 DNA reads TGTGCCAGTAGTATTGGACAGGGGCACGGAGGTGAAGCTTTCTTT.

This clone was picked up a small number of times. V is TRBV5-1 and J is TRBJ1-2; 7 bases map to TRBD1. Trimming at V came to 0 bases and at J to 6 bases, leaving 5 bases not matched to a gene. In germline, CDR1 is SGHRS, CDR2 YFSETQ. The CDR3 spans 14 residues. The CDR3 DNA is TGCGCCAGCAGCTTGGGTATCACAGGGGATGGCTACACCTTC. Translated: CASSLGITGDGYTF.

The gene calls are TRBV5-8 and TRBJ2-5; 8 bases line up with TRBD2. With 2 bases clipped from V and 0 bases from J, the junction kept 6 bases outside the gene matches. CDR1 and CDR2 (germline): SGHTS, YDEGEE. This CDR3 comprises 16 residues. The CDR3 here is CASSFHGGAYQETQYF. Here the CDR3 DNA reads TGTGCCAGCAGCTTTCACGGGGGGGCGTACCAAGAGACCCAGTACTTC.

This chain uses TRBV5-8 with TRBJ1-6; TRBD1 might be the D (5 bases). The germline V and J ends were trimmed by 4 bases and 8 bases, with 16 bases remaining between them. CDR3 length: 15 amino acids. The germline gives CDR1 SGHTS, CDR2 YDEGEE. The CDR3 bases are TGTGCCAGCAGCCCTCGGACTCAGGGCGATTCACCCCTCCACTTT. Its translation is CASSPRTQGDSPLHF. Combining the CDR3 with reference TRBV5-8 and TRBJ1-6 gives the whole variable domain EAGVTQSPTHLIKTRGQQATLRCSPISGHTSVYWYQQALGLGLQFLLWYDEGEERNRGNFPPRFSGRQFPNYSSELNVNALELEDSALYLCASSPRTQGDSPLHFGNGTRLTVT.

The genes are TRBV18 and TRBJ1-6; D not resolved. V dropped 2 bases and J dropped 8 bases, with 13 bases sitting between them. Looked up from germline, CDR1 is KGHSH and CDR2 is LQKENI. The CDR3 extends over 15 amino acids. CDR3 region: CASSPNSGLDSPLHF. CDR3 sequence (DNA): TGTGCCAGCTCACCAAATTCAGGTCTGGATTCACCCCTCCACTTT.

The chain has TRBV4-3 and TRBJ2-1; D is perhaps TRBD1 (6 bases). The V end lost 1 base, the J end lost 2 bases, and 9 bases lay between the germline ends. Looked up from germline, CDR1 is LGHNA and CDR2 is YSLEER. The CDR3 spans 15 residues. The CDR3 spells CASSQGGPPYNEQFF. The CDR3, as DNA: TGCGCCAGCAGCCAAGGGGGGCCTCCCTACAATGAGCAGTTCTTC.

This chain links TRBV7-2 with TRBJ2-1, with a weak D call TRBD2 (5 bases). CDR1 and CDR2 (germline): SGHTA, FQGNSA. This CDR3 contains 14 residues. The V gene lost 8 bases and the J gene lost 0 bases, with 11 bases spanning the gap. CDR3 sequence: CASDPGISYNEQFF. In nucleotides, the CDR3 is TGTGCCAGCGATCCCGGGATCTCCTACAATGAGCAGTTCTTC.

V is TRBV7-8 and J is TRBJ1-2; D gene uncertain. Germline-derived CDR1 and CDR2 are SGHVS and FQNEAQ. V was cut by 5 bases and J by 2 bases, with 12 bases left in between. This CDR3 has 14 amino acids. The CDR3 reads CASSPTRRNYGYTF. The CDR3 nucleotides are TGTGCCAGCAGCCCGACAAGAAGAAACTATGGCTACACCTTC.

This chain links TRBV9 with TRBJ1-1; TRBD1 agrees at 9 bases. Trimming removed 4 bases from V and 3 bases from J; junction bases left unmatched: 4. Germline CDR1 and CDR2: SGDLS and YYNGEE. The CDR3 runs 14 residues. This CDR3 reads CASSPRDRDTEAFF. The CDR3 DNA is TGTGCCAGCAGCCCCCGGGACAGGGACACTGAAGCTTTCTTT.

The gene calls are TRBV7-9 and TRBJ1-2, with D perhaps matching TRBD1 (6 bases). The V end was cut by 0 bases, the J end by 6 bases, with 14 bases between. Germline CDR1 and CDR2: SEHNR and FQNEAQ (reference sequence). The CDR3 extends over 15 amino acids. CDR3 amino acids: CASSLADNRVDGYTF. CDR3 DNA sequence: TGTGCCAGCAGCTTAGCGGACAACAGGGTGGATGGCTACACCTTC.

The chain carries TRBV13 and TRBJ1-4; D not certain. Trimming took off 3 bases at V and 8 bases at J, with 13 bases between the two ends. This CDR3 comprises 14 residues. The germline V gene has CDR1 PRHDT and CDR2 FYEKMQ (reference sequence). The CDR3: CASSFGGRGEKLFF. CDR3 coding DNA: TGTGCCAGCAGCTTTGGCGGACGTGGAGAAAAACTGTTTTTT.

CDR3 sequence: CASSYSTEGGEQYF. Written as DNA, the CDR3 is TGTGCCAGCAGCTACTCGACAGAGGGGGGCGAGCAGTACTTC. V usage is TRBV7-9 and J usage is TRBJ2-7, with D tentatively TRBD1 or TRBD2 (6 bases each). The germline V and J ends were trimmed by 4 bases and 6 bases, with 16 bases remaining between them. The CDR3 has 14 residues. Germline CDR1 SEHNR, CDR2 FQNEAQ (reference sequence).

The CDR3 loop is CSARTLGNTYEQYF. The CDR3 coding sequence is TGCAGCGCCCGAACGTTGGGCAATACCTACGAGCAGTACTTC. This rearrangement joins TRBV29-1 to TRBJ2-7; no clear D gene. The V end lost 7 bases, the J end lost 2 bases, and 18 bases lay between the germline ends. Looked up from germline, CDR1 is SQVTM and CDR2 is ANQGSEA. This CDR3 has 14 amino acids.

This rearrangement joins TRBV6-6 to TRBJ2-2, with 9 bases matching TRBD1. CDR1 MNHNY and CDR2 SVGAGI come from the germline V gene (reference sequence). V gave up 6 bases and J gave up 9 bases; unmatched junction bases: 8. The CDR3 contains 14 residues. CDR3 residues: CASRGRTGDRELFF. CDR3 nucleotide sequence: TGTGCCAGCAGGGGCCGGACAGGGGATCGGGAGCTGTTTTTT.

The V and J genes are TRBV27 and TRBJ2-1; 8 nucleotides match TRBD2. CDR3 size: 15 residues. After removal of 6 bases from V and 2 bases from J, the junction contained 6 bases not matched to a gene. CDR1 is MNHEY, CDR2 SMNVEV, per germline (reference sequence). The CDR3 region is CASSRPGGTYNEQFF. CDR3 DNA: TGTGCCAGCAGCCGCCCGGGGGGGACCTACAATGAGCAGTTCTTC.

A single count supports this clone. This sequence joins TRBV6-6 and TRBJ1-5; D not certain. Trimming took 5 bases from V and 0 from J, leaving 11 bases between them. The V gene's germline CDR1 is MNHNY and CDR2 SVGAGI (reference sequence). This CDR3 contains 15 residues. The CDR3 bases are TGTGCCAGCAGTCCCGGCCGAGCTAGCAATCAGCCCCAGCATTTT. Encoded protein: CASSPGRASNQPQHF.

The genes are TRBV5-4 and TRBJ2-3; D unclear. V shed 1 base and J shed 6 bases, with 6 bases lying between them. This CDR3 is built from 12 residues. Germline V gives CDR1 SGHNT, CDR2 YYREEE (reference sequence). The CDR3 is CASSLLRDTQYF. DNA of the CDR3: TGTGCCAGCAGCTTGCTGCGGGATACGCAGTATTTT.